Below, 31 T cell receptor beta chains from the same sample are listed, as sequenced in a study of shared clonotypes between healthy human individuals. Assay: immunoSEQ multiplex PCR; the TCRdb copy retains only in-frame clones and omits some. The sample consists of fewer than 1.8 million clones, about 98.5% of them appearing once. Source material: naive CD4+ T cells sorted from blood. Sample subset: CD45RA+ positively selected. These receptors all come from a man aged 25-45 years in good health.

This chain connects TRBV7-9 to TRBJ2-7; 7 bases fit TRBD2. The germline CDR1 and CDR2 sequences are SEHNR and FQNEAQ (reference sequence). The CDR3 sequence is 16 residues long. V shed 4 bases and J 2 bases; nucleotides not matched to a gene: 11. As DNA, the CDR3 is TGTGCCAGCAGCTATTCCTCACGGGAGGCAACCTACGAGCAGTACTTC. This codes for CASSYSSREATYEQYF.

The rearrangement uses TRBV11-2 and TRBJ1-1, with 7 positions matching TRBD1. Unmatched junction bases numbered 4, after V lost 5 bases and J lost 1 base. Looked up from germline, CDR1 is SGHAT and CDR2 is FQNNGV. The CDR3 totals 14 residues. DNA for the CDR3: TGTGCCAGCAGCGACAGGGTGCAGAACACTGAAGCTTTCTTT. It codes for CASSDRVQNTEAFF.

The chain recombines TRBV5-8 with TRBJ2-7, with 12 bases aligning to TRBD2. CDR3 size: 14 residues. Germline CDR1 SGHTS, CDR2 YDEGEE. J was trimmed by 7 bases and V by 4 bases; bases with no gene match: 6. This chain's CDR3 is CASSLAGGPREQYF. The CDR3 DNA reads as TGTGCCAGCAGCCTAGCGGGAGGGCCAAGGGAGCAGTACTTC.

This chain links TRBV18 with TRBJ2-7; TRBD1 matches at 8 bases. Unmatched junction bases numbered 10, after V lost 5 bases and J lost 4 bases. Per the germline V gene, CDR1 is KGHSH and CDR2 is LQKENI. CDR3 length equals 15 residues. CDR3 DNA: TGTGCCAGCTCATTCCCCGAGACAGGGGAATACGAGCAGTACTTC. Its protein is CASSFPETGEYEQYF.

The V and J genes are TRBV19 and TRBJ2-1; no firm D call. Trimming left V 4 bases short and J 5 bases short, with 15 bases between. CDR3 size: 15 residues. Germline V gives CDR1 LNHDA, CDR2 SQIVND (reference sequence). This CDR3 reads CASSRPLLPHNEQFF. As DNA, the CDR3 is TGTGCCAGTAGTAGGCCTCTTTTACCACACAATGAGCAGTTCTTC.

In the case of this clone: This same CDR3 is encoded by further DNA sequences in the sample. The V and J genes are TRBV25-1 and TRBJ1-1; the D gene is possibly TRBD1 (5 bases). The CDR3 extends over 14 amino acids. Germline V gives CDR1 MGHDK, CDR2 SYGVNS. V lost 1 base and J lost 1, with 7 bases in between. The CDR3 spells CASSEFGGNTEAFF. The CDR3 nucleotides read TGTGCCAGCAGTGAATTCGGGGGGAACACTGAAGCTTTCTTT. Full variable domain (missing parts from reference TRBV25-1 and TRBJ1-1): EADIYQTPRYLVIGTGKKITLECSQTMGHDKMYWYQQDPGMELHLIHYSYGVNSTEKGDLSSESTVSRIRTEHFPLTLESARPSHTSQYLCASSEFGGNTEAFFGQGTRLTVV.

V and J are TRBV9 and TRBJ2-7; tentatively, D is TRBD2 (7 bases). This CDR3 comprises 15 residues. The V and J ends lost 3 bases and 6 bases respectively, with 19 bases between them. CDR1 and CDR2 from the germline V gene are SGDLS and YYNGEE. The DNA for the CDR3 is TGTGCCAGCAGCGGGGACGGGGGGCGCCGAGCCGAGCAGTACTTC. Protein sequence: CASSGDGGRRAEQYF.

This clone was observed a single time. Other DNA sequences in the sample encode the same CDR3. The chain has TRBV5-1 and TRBJ1-1; TRBD1 might be the D (6 bases). The CDR3 is 14 residues long. The germline CDR1 and CDR2 sequences are SGHRS and YFSETQ. The germline V and J ends were trimmed by 0 bases and 4 bases, with 10 bases remaining between them. DNA for the CDR3: TGCGCCAGCAGCTTGGGACAGGTGGGCACTGAAGCTTTCTTT. The encoded protein is CASSLGQVGTEAFF. Drawing the rest from reference TRBV5-1 and TRBJ1-1, the complete variable domain is KAGVTQTPRYLIKTRGQQVTLSCSPISGHRSVSWYQQTPGQGLQFLFEYFSETQRNKGNFPGRFSGRQFSNSRSEMNVSTLELGDSALYLCASSLGQVGTEAFFGQGTRLTVV.

The chain has TRBV14 and TRBJ2-7; D might be TRBD1 or TRBD2, each matching 6 bases. Trimming removed 3 bases from V and 5 bases from J, with 11 bases in between. The CDR3 extends over 13 amino acids. Per germline, CDR1 SGHDN and CDR2 FVKESK. CDR3 sequence: CASSHQGGNEQYF. The CDR3, as DNA: TGTGCCAGCAGCCATCAAGGGGGGAACGAGCAGTACTTC.

The chain couples TRBV7-3 to TRBJ2-3; 11 bases map to TRBD2. With V trimmed by 4 bases and J by 0 bases, 3 bases remained unmatched. Looked up from germline, CDR1 is SGHTA and CDR2 is FQGTGA. The CDR3 totals 16 residues. The CDR3 DNA follows: TGTGCCAGCAGCTCAATAGCGGGAGGGAGCACAGATACGCAGTATTTT. This encodes CASSSIAGGSTDTQYF.

This chain connects TRBV5-1 to TRBJ2-2; 10 bases map to TRBD2. CDR1 SGHRS and CDR2 YFSETQ come from the germline V gene. The CDR3 contains 16 residues. Trimming took 4 bases from V and 2 from J; bases not matched to a gene: 5. The CDR3 sequence is CASSPSGRANTGELFF. The CDR3 region has the DNA TGCGCCAGCAGCCCGAGCGGGAGGGCCAACACCGGGGAGCTGTTTTTT.

The V and J genes are TRBV9 and TRBJ2-3; 10 positions agree with TRBD1. This CDR3 spans 20 amino acids. Losses at the gene ends were 0 bases for V and 0 bases for J; bases not matched to a gene: 13. In germline, CDR1 is SGDLS, CDR2 YYNGEE. The CDR3 nucleotides read TGTGCCAGCAGCGTAGCGGGACAGGGGCGAAGATTTTCTAGCACAGATACGCAGTATTTT. Translating gives CASSVAGQGRRFSSTDTQYF.

This chain uses TRBV29-1 with TRBJ1-1; D is possibly TRBD1 (6 bases). The CDR3 length is 12 residues. Germline-derived CDR1 and CDR2 are SQVTM and ANQGSEA. Trimming left V 3 bases short and J 5 bases short, with 10 bases between. The CDR3 loop is CSVDQGWTEAFF. The DNA for the CDR3 is TGCAGCGTTGACCAGGGGTGGACTGAAGCTTTCTTT. The full variable domain, with the rest looked up from reference TRBV29-1 and TRBJ1-1, is SAVISQKPSRDICQRGTSLTIQCQVDSQVTMMFWYRQQPGQSLTLIATANQGSEATYESGFVIDKFPISRPNLTFSTLTVSNMSPEDSSIYLCSVDQGWTEAFFGQGTRLTVV.

This rearrangement joins TRBV28 to TRBJ2-5, with TRBD1 identical over 10 bases. The CDR3 contains 15 residues. Germline trimming cut 3 bases from V and 5 bases from J; bases unmatched to any gene: 6. CDR1 and CDR2 (germline): MDHEN, SYDVKM. The CDR3 is CASSFIGTGVETQYF. The CDR3 DNA reads as TGTGCCAGCAGTTTTATAGGGACAGGGGTGGAGACCCAGTACTTC.

The rearrangement joins TRBV2 to TRBJ2-1, with 9 bases identical to TRBD2. Germline CDR1 SNHLY, CDR2 FYNNEI. The CDR3 consists of 13 residues. The trim removed 7 bases at V and 12 bases at J, leaving 10 bases unmatched. The CDR3 loop reads CASNAEGTSRQFF. As DNA, the CDR3 is TGTGCCAGCAACGCTGAAGGGACTAGCCGGCAGTTCTTC.

V gene TRBV18 combines with J gene TRBJ1-2, with D perhaps matching TRBD1 (5 bases). The CDR3 consists of 15 residues. Germline V gene sequence: CDR1 KGHSH, CDR2 LQKENI. V dropped 3 bases and J dropped 0 bases, with 11 bases sitting between them. The CDR3 loop reads CASSPQTVPNYGYTF. For the CDR3, the DNA is TGTGCCAGCTCACCCCAGACAGTTCCTAACTATGGCTACACCTTC.

This chain links TRBV7-3 with TRBJ2-3, with 9 bases aligning to TRBD2. Germline-derived CDR1 and CDR2 are SGHTA and FQGTGA. CDR3 length: 14 amino acids. Unmatched junction bases numbered 4, after V lost 8 bases and J lost 1 base. CDR3: CASGVAGGTDTQYF. In DNA, the CDR3 is TGTGCCAGCGGAGTAGCGGGAGGCACAGATACGCAGTATTTT.

The chain joins TRBV5-4 to TRBJ2-5; D perhaps matches TRBD2 (6 bases). This CDR3 has 11 residues. Germline-derived CDR1 and CDR2 are SGHNT and YYREEE (reference sequence). V gave up 5 bases and J gave up 5 bases, with 7 bases separating them. The CDR3, as DNA: TGTGCCAGCAGACGGGGGGAGACCCAGTACTTC. Protein sequence: CASRRGETQYF.

The rearrangement uses TRBV13 and TRBJ1-2, with 11 bases fitting TRBD1. The CDR3 loop spans 14 amino acids. Germline V gene lookup returns CDR1 PRHDT and CDR2 FYEKMQ (reference sequence). Trimming cost V 5 bases and J 4 bases; bases outside gene matches: 3. The CDR3 nucleotides read TGTGCCAGCAGCGGGACAGGGGGAACCTATGGCTACACCTTC. Its translation is CASSGTGGTYGYTF.

As regards this clone: This sample also contains other DNA sequences that code for the same CDR3. The V and J genes are TRBV29-1 and TRBJ1-5, with 7 bases identical to TRBD1. CDR3 length: 13 amino acids. CDR1 and CDR2 (germline): SQVTM, ANQGSEA. V shed 6 bases, J shed 4 bases, and the junction held 6 bases outside the gene matches. The chain's CDR3 is CSVLAGGNQPQHF. The CDR3 DNA reads as TGCAGCGTGTTGGCAGGGGGGAATCAGCCCCAGCATTTT.

The chain has TRBV18 and TRBJ2-7; 7 bases are a match to TRBD2. V trimming: 3 bases; J trimming: 2 bases; junction bases outside the gene matches: 4. This CDR3 comprises 14 residues. Per germline, CDR1 KGHSH and CDR2 LQKENI. The CDR3, as DNA: TGTGCCAGCTCACCGGCTAGCGGACCCTACGAGCAGTACTTC. This translates into CASSPASGPYEQYF.

V is TRBV14 and J is TRBJ2-1; possible D gene TRBD2, 6 bases. Between the trimmed V and J ends, which lost 4 bases and 3 bases, there was a span of 13 bases. Per the germline V gene, CDR1 is SGHDN and CDR2 is FVKESK. The CDR3 covers 15 residues. CDR3 region: CASSLSPDYYNEQFF. In DNA, the CDR3 is TGTGCCAGCAGCCTATCCCCGGACTACTACAATGAGCAGTTCTTC.

This chain uses TRBV5-1 with TRBJ2-7, with 14 positions matching TRBD2. From germline, CDR1 is SGHRS and CDR2 YFSETQ. This CDR3 region has 16 residues. V lost 6 bases and J lost 4; bases outside the gene matches: 9. The CDR3 is CASTFTGTSGSYEQYF. The CDR3 DNA sequence: TGCGCCAGCACTTTCACCGGGACTAGCGGGAGTTACGAGCAGTACTTC.

The V and J genes are TRBV29-1 and TRBJ2-2; D remains ambiguous. V dropped 5 bases and J dropped 8 bases, with 6 bases sitting between them. This CDR3 region has 10 residues. Germline V gene sequence: CDR1 SQVTM, CDR2 ANQGSEA. CDR3 DNA sequence: TGCAGCGTTTTTGTGGGGGAGCTGTTTTTT. This codes for CSVFVGELFF.

The V call is TRBV21-1, the J call TRBJ2-7; the table's D call, TRBD2, has no DNA check behind it. TRBV21-1 is an annotated pseudogene. The CDR3 covers 15 residues. The CDR3 loop is CASSNRGLGESEQYF. The CDR3 DNA follows: TGTGCCAGCAGCAATAGGGGACTCGGGGAATCCGAGCAGTACTTC.

This rearrangement joins TRBV19 to TRBJ1-5; 9 bases map to TRBD1. The CDR3 length is 16 residues. V lost 9 bases and J lost 4; bases outside the gene matches: 13. Germline V gene sequence: CDR1 LNHDA, CDR2 SQIVND (reference sequence). The CDR3 region has the DNA TGTGCCAGCCAAAGGCCGGGACAGGGAGGGAATCAGCCCCAGCATTTT. This encodes CASQRPGQGGNQPQHF.

This chain links TRBV10-2 with TRBJ2-2; 12 bases match TRBD2. The trim removed 7 bases at V and 4 bases at J, leaving 7 bases unmatched. Germline V CDR1 and CDR2: WSHSY, SAAADI. The CDR3 sequence is 16 residues long. Here the CDR3 DNA reads TGCGCCAGCATCCCTAGCGGGAGGGCCGCCACCGGGGAGCTGTTTTTT. This codes for CASIPSGRAATGELFF.

The chain has TRBV9 and TRBJ1-2; 8 bases are a match to TRBD1. Germline V lookup: CDR1 SGDLS, CDR2 YYNGEE. J was trimmed by 3 bases and V by 4 bases; bases with no gene match: 5. The CDR3 covers 14 residues. CDR3 loop: CASSPHRGDYGYTF. CDR3 nucleotide sequence: TGTGCCAGCAGCCCCCACAGGGGGGACTATGGCTACACCTTC.

The rearrangement links TRBV6-5 to TRBJ2-1, with a tentative D call TRBD1 (5 bases). Trimming took off 5 bases at V and 10 bases at J, with 18 bases between the two ends. CDR3 size: 14 residues. CDR1 and CDR2 (germline): MNHEY, SVGAGI. The CDR3 DNA reads TGTGCCAGCAGTCCAGGGTCCGTGATTGGGGAGCAGTTCTTC. Its translation is CASSPGSVIGEQFF.

About this clone: This specimen includes other DNA sequences encoding the same CDR3. The rearrangement links TRBV28 to TRBJ1-2, with TRBD1 as a possible D gene (5 bases). Germline CDR1 reads MDHEN; CDR2 reads SYDVKM. V dropped 2 bases and J dropped 5 bases, with 9 bases sitting between them. The CDR3 runs 13 residues. CDR3 sequence: CASSLPGSYGYTF. The CDR3 nucleotides are TGTGCCAGCAGTTTACCAGGGTCATATGGCTACACCTTC.

The chain links TRBV18 to TRBJ2-1; D possibly corresponds to TRBD1 (6 bases). The V and J ends lost 0 bases and 6 bases respectively, with 9 bases between them. The CDR3 sequence is 14 residues long. Germline CDR1 reads KGHSH; CDR2 reads LQKENI. Here the CDR3 reads CASSPPGTINEQFF. Written as DNA, the CDR3 is TGTGCCAGCTCACCACCCGGGACAATCAATGAGCAGTTCTTC. The whole variable domain, remainder taken from reference TRBV18 and TRBJ2-1, is NAGVMQNPRHLVRRRGQEARLRCSPMKGHSHVYWYRQLPEEGLKFMVYLQKENIIDESGMPKERFSAEFPKEGPSILRIQQVVRGDSAAYFCASSPPGTINEQFFGPGTRLTVL.